A selection of T cell receptor beta chains follows, all from one sample in a study of neurological immune-mediated disorders. One entry per CDR3 protein, called by TCRdb with MiXCR from the 5' RACE reads. Of some 100,000 distinct CDR3 sequences listed, about 13% were seen once; the top ten hold about 5%. Specimen: PBMCs. The receptor set was obtained from a female donor with HTLV-1-associated myelopathy (HAM/TSP). Each CDR3 is given with its conserved first and last residue. A D gene is named only where the DNA matches it firmly. Some rows have no size entry. The others give once, few or many, or a class for an expanded clone.

D gene | clone size | J gene | V gene | CDR3 protein | CDR3 DNA
- | many | TRBJ2-7 | TRBV18 | CASSPGQHTYEQYF | TGTGCCAGCTCACCCGGCCAGCACACCTACGAGCAGTACTTC
- | many | TRBJ1-1 | TRBV7-9 | CASSLGSSEAFF | TGTGCCAGCAGCTTAGGGTCGTCTGAAGCTTTCTTT
TRBD2 | - | TRBJ2-3 | TRBV5-5 | CASSALAGDMQYF | TGTGCCAGCAGCGCCCTAGCGGGGGATATGCAGTATTTT
- | few | TRBJ2-3 | TRBV7-2 | CASTIQGRGDTQYF | TGTGCCAGCACCATTCAGGGGCGCGGAGATACGCAGTATTTT
- | many | TRBJ2-7 | TRBV5-6 | CASSLTGTNYEQYF | TGTGCCAGCAGCCTCACCGGGACAAACTACGAGCAGTACTTC
- | many | TRBJ1-5 | TRBV6-5 | CASSLGGVGGNQPQHF | TGTGCCAGCAGTCTCGGGGGAGTTGGGGGCAATCAGCCCCAGCATTTT
- | many | TRBJ2-1 | TRBV5-1 | CASMGGGLYNEQFF | TGCGCCAGCATGGGGGGGGGCTTATACAATGAGCAGTTCTTC
- | many | TRBJ2-5 | TRBV20-1 | CSAWGGYTETQYF | TGCAGTGCTTGGGGGGGCTACACGGAGACCCAGTACTTC
- | many | TRBJ2-7 | TRBV27 | CASSLYRVSSYEQYF | TGTGCCAGCAGTCTATACCGGGTTAGCTCCTACGAGCAGTACTTC
- | many | TRBJ1-2 | TRBV6-5 | CASSEGRLRGYTF | TGTGCCAGCAGCGAGGGGAGGCTCCGTGGCTACACCTTC
- | many | TRBJ1-5 | TRBV12-3/TRBV12-4 | CASSPLGGGNQPQHF | TGTGCCAGCAGCCCCCTCGGGGGAGGCAATCAGCCCCAGCATTTT
TRBD1 | many | TRBJ1-5 | TRBV9 | CASSRDSYQPQHF | TGTGCCAGCAGCCGGGACAGCTATCAGCCCCAGCATTTT
- | many | TRBJ2-7 | TRBV14 | CASSQNGADEQYF | TGTGCCAGCAGCCAGAATGGGGCAGACGAGCAGTACTTC
- | many | TRBJ2-1 | TRBV5-1 | CASSFSNNEQFF | TGCGCCAGCAGCTTCTCTAACAATGAGCAGTTCTTC
- | many | TRBJ2-1 | TRBV5-1 | CASSPGQDYYNEQFF | TGCGCCAGCAGCCCCGGACAGGACTACTACAATGAGCAGTTCTTC
- | many | TRBJ1-2 | TRBV30 | CAWSVGPGGYTF | TGTGCCTGGAGTGTAGGGCCGGGGGGCTACACCTTC
TRBD1 | many | TRBJ2-5 | TRBV20-1 | CSAVGQIQETQYF | TGCAGTGCTGTGGGACAGATCCAAGAGACCCAGTACTTC
- | many | TRBJ2-5 | TRBV5-4 | CASSLGGGSGQETQYF | TGTGCCAGCAGCTTGGGAGGGGGTTCGGGACAAGAGACCCAGTACTTC
- | - | TRBJ2-4 | TRBV7-2 | CASSLETGNIQYF | TGTGCCAGCAGCTTAGAAACGGGAAACATTCAGTACTTC
- | many | TRBJ2-1 | TRBV18 | CASSESEQFF | TGTGCCAGCTCCGAGTCCGAGCAGTTCTTC
- | - | TRBJ2-7 | TRBV28 | CASRSSFRGQGQYEQYF | TGTGCCAGCAGGAGTTCCTTTAGAGGGCAGGGTCAATACGAGCAGTACTTC
- | - | TRBJ2-2 | TRBV18 | CASSPRGHGTSNTGELFF | TGTGCCAGCTCACCTCGGGGGCACGGTACTTCGAACACCGGGGAGCTGTTTTTT
- | many | TRBJ2-1 | TRBV7-9 | CASSLGAGLSYNEQFF | TGTGCCAGCAGCTTAGGGGCGGGCCTCTCCTACAATGAGCAGTTCTTC
- | many | TRBJ2-2 | TRBV15 | CATSRDFSQAGELFF | TGTGCTACCAGCAGAGATTTTTCTCAAGCCGGGGAGCTGTTTTTT
- | - | TRBJ2-5 | TRBV3-1 | CASSHDEGGRETQYF | TGTGCCAGCAGCCATGACGAGGGGGGCCGGGAGACCCAGTACTTC
- | many | TRBJ2-7 | TRBV20-1 | CSARDGHLPNSYEQYF | TGCAGTGCTAGAGACGGACATTTACCAAACTCCTACGAGCAGTACTTC
- | few | TRBJ1-1 | TRBV6-5 | CASSYSGATEAFF | TGTGCCAGCAGTTACTCTGGGGCCACTGAAGCTTTCTTT
- | many | TRBJ2-3 | TRBV7-9 | CASSLTQGIDTQYF | TGTGCCAGCAGCTTGACGCAGGGAATAGATACGCAGTATTTT
- | many | TRBJ2-7 | TRBV29-1 | CSVGPGSYEQYF | TGCAGCGTTGGGCCAGGGTCCTACGAGCAGTACTTC
- | many | TRBJ2-5 | TRBV5-1 | CASRLSPAETQYF | TGCGCCAGCAGGCTGAGTCCGGCGGAGACCCAGTACTTC
- | many | TRBJ1-1 | TRBV5-1 | CASSNRKRTEAFF | TGCGCCAGCAGCAACAGGAAGCGAACTGAAGCTTTCTTT
- | - | TRBJ2-1 | TRBV11-1 | CASSRTRDGFIEQFF | TGTGCCAGCAGCCGAACCCGGGACGGCTTTATCGAGCAGTTCTTC
- | - | TRBJ2-3 | TRBV6-7 | CASSYSREIHTDKYTDTQYF | TGTGCCAGCAGTTACAGTAGGGAGATTCACACAGATAAGTACACAGATACGCAGTATTTT
TRBD2 | many | TRBJ2-1 | TRBV12-3/TRBV12-4 | CASGRAGEQFF | TGTGCCAGCGGTAGAGCGGGGGAGCAGTTCTTC